A single T cell receptor beta chain is shown here with its context. TCRdb passed the 5' RACE reads through MiXCR, listing each CDR3 protein once. The sample carries 550,000 to 700,000 distinct CDR3 sequences, around 20% recorded once. This sample was included in a study of identical twins. These records were also assigned to another study, of T cells expressing NK-cell markers.

Sequencing input: PBMCs. The receptor was derived from a woman aged 18-29 years in good health.

Here the CDR3 DNA reads TGTGCCAGCACTATCGACATGAACACTGAAGCTTTCTTT. It is translated as CASTIDMNTEAFF. The V and J genes are TRBV2 and TRBJ1-1; D not resolved. V lost 7 bases and J 0 bases, leaving 9 bases between the germline ends. CDR3 length equals 13 residues. CDR1 is SNHLY, CDR2 FYNNEI, per germline.